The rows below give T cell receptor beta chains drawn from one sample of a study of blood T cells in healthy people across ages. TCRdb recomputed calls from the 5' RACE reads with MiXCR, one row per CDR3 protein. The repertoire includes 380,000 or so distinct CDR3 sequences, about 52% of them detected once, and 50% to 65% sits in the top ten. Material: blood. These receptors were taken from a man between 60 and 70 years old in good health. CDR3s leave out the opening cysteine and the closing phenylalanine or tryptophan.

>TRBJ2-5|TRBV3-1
ASSPRTASSQY
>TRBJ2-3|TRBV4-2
ASSQERGLAGEWAQY
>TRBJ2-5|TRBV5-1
ASSTLGQGDGETQY
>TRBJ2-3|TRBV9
ASSVEDTQY
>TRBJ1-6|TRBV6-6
ASSYGGNSYNSPLH
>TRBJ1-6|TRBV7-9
ASSYRDRDNSPLH
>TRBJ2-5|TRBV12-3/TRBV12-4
ASSLRVGGETQY
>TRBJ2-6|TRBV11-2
ASSPRGAGSSSGANVLT
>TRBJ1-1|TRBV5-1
ASSPPSTNTEAF
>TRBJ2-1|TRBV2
ASSIPQTQF
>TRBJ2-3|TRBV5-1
ASSLEARTGGGDTQY
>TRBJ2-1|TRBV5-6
ASMAGGPGDEQF
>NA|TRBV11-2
ASSLEDFYEQY